This TCR beta chain was identified during a study of CD8+ T cells in alopecia areata. Study in general: For the treated group, dosing was oral tofacitinib at 5 to 10 mg twice daily. Findings and limits, study-wide: Across lesional scalp, and particularly alopecia totalis/universalis, clonality surpassed that of normal scalp. Scalp sequencing captures resident alphabeta T cells of normal skin too.

The germline V gene has CDR1 LNHDA and CDR2 SQIVND (reference sequence). Trimming cost V 5 bases and J 3 bases; bases outside gene matches: 7. The CDR3 is made up of 14 amino acids. Treatment given: oral pan-JAK inhibitor, 5-10 mg twice daily. cDNA reverse transcribed from extracted RNA served as the sequencing template. The method was immunoSEQ multiplex PCR; TCRdb's version includes in-frame clones alone and lacks a portion of them. The sample consists of approximately 150,000 clones, about 85% of them appearing once. This clone was detected once. Antigen: not known. J is TRBJ2-7 and V is TRBV19, with 7 bases aligning to TRBD1. This clonotype was obtained from a human donor with alopecia areata. The specimen was CD8+ T cells sorted from blood, collected at week 4, from a patient treated with tofacitinib. For the CDR3, the DNA is TGTGCCAGTAGTCCGACGACAGGGAACTACGAGCAGTACTTC. Its translation: CASSPTTGNYEQYF.